What follows are 29 T cell receptor beta chains derived from one specimen sequenced in a study of cytomegalovirus exposure and HLA in healthy donors (dated by TCRdb to the late 2010s). The library was produced with the immunoSEQ multiplex PCR assay. For the multiplex PCR, a mixture combining 60 forward primers for TCR Vbeta segments and 13 reverse primers for TCR Jbeta segments was used. In TCRdb, the immuneACCESS table is reduced to in-frame sequences with V and J assigned. These tables do not hold every clone; where another copy was compared, an unresolved V gene accounts for under half, and the others remain unexplained. The sample profile shows over 100,000 clones; roughly 71% of them were found once. The top ten hold roughly 5.3% of the sample. Sample: PBMCs. The receptors stem from a woman in her 70s in good health and CMV-seropositive.

The rearrangement uses TRBV7-6 and TRBJ1-1; D is perhaps TRBD1 (6 bases). This CDR3 has 16 residues. Per the germline V gene, CDR1 is SGHVS and CDR2 is FNYEAQ. The V end was cut by 1 base, the J end by 3 bases, with 15 bases between. The CDR3 region has the DNA TGTGCCAGCAGCTTAGGAGGGGGAGGGGTGGACACTGAAGCTTTCTTT. The encoded protein is CASSLGGGGVDTEAFF.

This clone was picked up a small number of times. This chain uses TRBV4-3 with TRBJ1-6, with D maybe TRBD1 (6 bases). The CDR3 is 17 amino acids. Germline lookup yields CDR1 LGHNA and CDR2 YSLEER. The V gene lost 3 bases and the J gene lost 8 bases, with 20 bases spanning the gap. CDR3 bases: TGCGCCAGCAGCCAGGAAACAGGGCTGGTTAGGGATTCACCCCTCCACTTT. Its protein product is CASSQETGLVRDSPLHF.

This chain joins TRBV6-5 and TRBJ2-1; TRBD1 agrees at 9 bases. The CDR3 extends over 16 amino acids. Germline-derived CDR1 and CDR2 are MNHEY and SVGAGI. V was pared by 0 bases and J by 0 bases, with 0 bases of the junction left unmatched. CDR3 sequence: CASSYSGQGSYNEQFF. DNA of the CDR3: TGTGCCAGCAGTTACTCGGGACAGGGCTCCTACAATGAGCAGTTCTTC.

This chain links TRBV19 with TRBJ1-2, with 10 bases matching TRBD1. The CDR3 covers 15 residues. The V gene end was trimmed by 9 bases and the J gene end by 2 bases; junction bases not matched to a gene: 9. Germline-derived CDR1 and CDR2 are LNHDA and SQIVND (reference sequence). CDR3 protein: CASYLPGQGNYGYTF. The CDR3 DNA reads TGTGCCAGCTACTTACCGGGACAGGGGAACTATGGCTACACCTTC. The entire variable domain, with the rest obtained from reference TRBV19 and TRBJ1-2, is as follows: DGGITQSPKYLFRKEGQNVTLSCEQNLNHDAMYWYRQDPGQGLRLIYYSQIVNDFQKGDIAEGYSVSREKKESFPLTVTSAQKNPTAFYLCASYLPGQGNYGYTFGSGTRLTVV.

The V call is TRBV15, the J call TRBJ1-4; 10 bases align to TRBD1. In germline, CDR1 is LNHNV, CDR2 YYDKDF (reference sequence). The junction had 7 bases not matched to a gene; V was cut back by 5 bases and J by 7 bases. The CDR3 loop spans 15 amino acids. The CDR3 is CATSARQGAIEKLFF. CDR3 in DNA: TGTGCCACCAGCGCACGACAGGGGGCAATTGAAAAACTGTTTTTT. Full variable domain (rest looked up from reference TRBV15 and TRBJ1-4): DAMVIQNPRYQVTQFGKPVTLSCSQTLNHNVMYWYQQKSSQAPKLLFHYYDKDFNNEADTPDNFQSRRPNTSFCFLDIRSPGLGDTAMYLCATSARQGAIEKLFFGSGTQLSVL.

This clone is labeled medium-sized. The chain combines TRBV30 with TRBJ1-3, with D possibly being TRBD1 (5 bases). Per the germline V gene, CDR1 is GTSNPN and CDR2 is SVGIG (reference sequence). V was pared by 3 bases and J by 6 bases, with 18 bases between. This CDR3 has 15 amino acids. Written as DNA, the CDR3 is TGTGCCTGGAGCCGTAACGGGGGTCGGATAAACACCATATATTTT. Its protein product is CAWSRNGGRINTIYF.

This chain joins TRBV9 and TRBJ2-7; D is ambiguous. Germline V gene lookup returns CDR1 SGDLS and CDR2 YYNGEE. The CDR3 has 14 residues. V dropped 0 bases and J dropped 5 bases, with 12 bases sitting between them. The CDR3 reads CASSVAGYVHEQYF. Written as DNA, the CDR3 is TGTGCCAGCAGCGTAGCGGGTTATGTCCACGAGCAGTACTTC.

The genes are TRBV13 and TRBJ2-7; D possibly corresponds to TRBD1 (5 bases). The V gene lost 2 bases and the J gene lost 7 bases, with 9 bases spanning the gap. The CDR3 has 12 residues. Germline lookup yields CDR1 PRHDT and CDR2 FYEKMQ (reference sequence). The CDR3 nucleotides are TGTGCCAGCAGCTTACTTGGGGCAGAGCAGTACTTC. This codes for CASSLLGAEQYF.

The chain combines TRBV6-6 with TRBJ2-1; 7 bases fit TRBD2. This CDR3 has 14 residues. With V trimmed by 4 bases and J by 5 bases, 5 bases remained unmatched. Germline CDR1 reads MNHNY; CDR2 reads SVGAGI (reference sequence). CDR3 in DNA: TGTGCCAGCAGTTGGGGGGGAACTGACAATGAGCAGTTCTTC. Protein sequence: CASSWGGTDNEQFF.

V and J are TRBV19 and TRBJ1-4, with 7 bases identical to TRBD1. The CDR3 is made up of 16 amino acids. J was trimmed by 10 bases and V by 1 base; bases with no gene match: 12. CDR1 and CDR2 (germline): LNHDA, SQIVND (reference sequence). The DNA of the CDR3 is TGTGCCAGTAGTATAGGACAGGGAGAAGGACCCGGAAAACTGTTTTTT. Its translation: CASSIGQGEGPGKLFF.

The rearrangement joins TRBV29-1 to TRBJ2-3; possible D gene TRBD2, 5 bases. The CDR3 has 11 amino acids. Germline assignment: CDR1 SQVTM and CDR2 ANQGSEA. V dropped 5 bases and J dropped 10 bases, with 13 bases sitting between them. This chain's CDR3 is CSVFSGGSQYF. DNA of the CDR3: TGCAGCGTTTTCAGCGGCGGATCGCAGTATTTT.

The CDR3 region has the DNA TGTGCCAGCAAGTGGGGGCGCGACACCGGGGAGCTGTTTTTT. Its protein product is CASKWGRDTGELFF. The gene calls are TRBV9 and TRBJ2-2, with D perhaps TRBD1 (6 bases). The V gene lost 6 bases and the J gene lost 3 bases, with 12 bases spanning the gap. The CDR3 runs to 14 residues. The germline gives CDR1 SGDLS, CDR2 YYNGEE.

This clone has only a few counts. The chain is built from TRBV7-9 and TRBJ1-4, with TRBD1 identical over 9 bases. V lost 5 bases to trimming and J lost 8 bases; unmatched junction nucleotides: 12. The CDR3 has 16 amino acids. The germline V gene has CDR1 SEHNR and CDR2 FQNEAQ (reference sequence). Here the CDR3 reads CASSPRTGAVGEKLFF. As DNA, the CDR3 is TGTGCCAGCAGCCCCCGGACAGGGGCGGTTGGCGAAAAACTGTTTTTT. The full variable domain, rest sourced from reference TRBV7-9 and TRBJ1-4, is DTGVSQNPRHKITKRGQNVTFRCDPISEHNRLYWYRQTLGQGPEFLTYFQNEAQLEKSRLLSDRFSAERPKGSFSTLEIQRTEQGDSAMYLCASSPRTGAVGEKLFFGSGTQLSVL.

The chain links TRBV19 to TRBJ2-3; no clear D. The CDR3 is 13 amino acids. The germline V gene encodes CDR1 LNHDA and CDR2 SQIVND (reference sequence). Trimming stripped 8 bases from V and 1 base from J, with 10 bases between. CDR3 DNA: TGTGCCAGTTCCCGGGTGGGCACAGATACGCAGTATTTT. It encodes CASSRVGTDTQYF. Full variable domain (rest looked up from reference TRBV19 and TRBJ2-3): DGGITQSPKYLFRKEGQNVTLSCEQNLNHDAMYWYRQDPGQGLRLIYYSQIVNDFQKGDIAEGYSVSREKKESFPLTVTSAQKNPTAFYLCASSRVGTDTQYFGPGTRLTVL.

As concerns this clone: Other DNA sequences in this specimen translate into the identical CDR3. The chain links TRBV5-6 to TRBJ1-3; D may be TRBD1 (6 bases). The CDR3 totals 14 residues. Trimming pared 2 bases from V and 0 bases from J, leaving 6 bases between. Looked up from germline, CDR1 is SGHDT and CDR2 is YYEEEE. CDR3 loop: CASSLQGSGNTIYF. The CDR3 nucleotides read TGTGCCAGCAGCTTACAGGGCTCTGGAAACACCATATATTTT.

The chain is built from TRBV29-1 and TRBJ2-7; TRBD1 aligns across 8 bases. V shed 6 bases, J shed 7 bases, and the junction held 8 bases outside the gene matches. CDR3 length equals 12 residues. Germline CDR1 reads SQVTM; CDR2 reads ANQGSEA. The CDR3 region has the DNA TGCAGCGTCCAGCCGACAGGGGTGGAGCAGTACTTC. This translates into CSVQPTGVEQYF.

This sequence joins TRBV19 and TRBJ1-2; 7 positions match TRBD1. The germline gives CDR1 LNHDA, CDR2 SQIVND (reference sequence). The CDR3 has 14 amino acids. V gave up 2 bases and J gave up 4 bases; unmatched junction bases: 4. The CDR3 is CASSIPTGAYGYTF. In DNA form, the CDR3 reads TGTGCCAGTAGTATACCCACAGGGGCCTATGGCTACACCTTC.

This rearrangement joins TRBV2 to TRBJ1-6; D not resolved. The CDR3 spans 14 residues. The germline V gene encodes CDR1 SNHLY and CDR2 FYNNEI. V lost 7 bases to trimming and J lost 0 bases, with 7 bases between them. The CDR3 DNA reads as TGTGCCAGCACCAAGAGCTCCTATAATTCACCCCTCCACTTT. It encodes CASTKSSYNSPLHF.

The chain employs TRBV11-2 and TRBJ1-4; D is possibly TRBD1 (5 bases). This CDR3 has 15 residues. Germline CDR1 is SGHAT and CDR2 is FQNNGV. The ends were cut back, 0 bases at V and 7 bases at J, with 12 bases in the middle. CDR3 amino acids: CASSLDRVVGEKLFF. CDR3 nucleotides: TGTGCCAGCAGCTTAGACAGGGTCGTAGGTGAAAAACTGTTTTTT.

The chain joins TRBV5-4 to TRBJ1-6; maybe TRBD1 (6 bases). V gave up 4 bases and J gave up 8 bases, with 13 bases separating them. In germline, CDR1 is SGHNT, CDR2 YYREEE (reference sequence). CDR3 length: 14 amino acids. CDR3 in DNA: TGTGCCAGCAGCCCGACAGGACCCCATTCACCCCTCCACTTT. Its protein is CASSPTGPHSPLHF. Drawing the rest from reference TRBV5-4 and TRBJ1-6, the complete variable domain is ETGVTQSPTHLIKTRGQQVTLRCSSQSGHNTVSWYQQALGQGPQFIFQYYREEENGRGNFPPRFSGLQFPNYSSELNVNALELDDSALYLCASSPTGPHSPLHFGNGTRLTVT.

The J gene is TRBJ2-7, the V gene TRBV11-2, with D tentatively TRBD2 (5 bases). V lost 4 bases to trimming and J lost 0 bases, with 13 bases between them. The CDR3 totals 15 residues. Per germline, CDR1 SGHAT and CDR2 FQNNGV. Written as DNA, the CDR3 is TGTGCCAGCAGCTCTAGGACCACTAGCTCCTACGAGCAGTACTTC. This codes for CASSSRTTSSYEQYF.

V usage is TRBV29-1 and J usage is TRBJ1-1; D unclear. The CDR3 loop spans 17 amino acids. V was shortened by 6 bases and J by 0 bases, with 23 bases between the two germline ends. CDR1 is SQVTM, CDR2 ANQGSEA, per germline. The DNA for the CDR3 is TGCAGCGTCGGAACCTTACCCCGGGAATTTATGAACACTGAAGCTTTCTTT. The encoded protein is CSVGTLPREFMNTEAFF. Supplemented by reference TRBV29-1 and TRBJ1-1, the full variable domain reads SAVISQKPSRDICQRGTSLTIQCQVDSQVTMMFWYRQQPGQSLTLIATANQGSEATYESGFVIDKFPISRPNLTFSTLTVSNMSPEDSSIYLCSVGTLPREFMNTEAFFGQGTRLTVV.

This clone was seen more than once but under ten times. The chain couples TRBV12-5 to TRBJ1-1, with D unclear. The ends were cut back, 7 bases at V and 0 bases at J, with 6 bases in the middle. Germline values: CDR1 LGHNT, CDR2 FRNRAP. The CDR3 consists of 12 residues. DNA for the CDR3: TGTGCTAGTGTAGCGTTGAACACTGAAGCTTTCTTT. Amino acid sequence: CASVALNTEAFF.

This clone appeared a few times. The chain couples TRBV12-5 to TRBJ2-3; 7 bases map to TRBD1. The V segment lost 1 base and the J segment 4 bases; nucleotides outside the gene matches: 11. Germline V gene lookup returns CDR1 LGHNT and CDR2 FRNRAP. The CDR3 contains 17 residues. DNA of the CDR3: TGTGCTAGTGGTTTGGGATTGACAGGGCCAGGGGCAGATACGCAGTATTTT. Translating it yields CASGLGLTGPGADTQYF.

The V gene is TRBV6-5, the J gene TRBJ1-2; a possible D gene is TRBD1 (6 bases). V dropped 6 bases and J dropped 4 bases, with 12 bases sitting between them. The CDR3 totals 13 residues. Germline CDR1 MNHEY, CDR2 SVGAGI. Here the CDR3 reads CASRVTGAYGYTF. CDR3 nucleotide sequence: TGTGCCAGCAGGGTGACAGGTGCCTATGGCTACACCTTC.

The CDR3 protein is CASRDVQGADGELFF. The CDR3 nucleotides are TGTGCCAGCAGAGATGTGCAGGGGGCCGACGGGGAGCTGTTTTTT. V is TRBV6-5 and J is TRBJ2-2, with 8 bases identical to TRBD1. V shed 6 bases, J shed 7 bases, and the junction held 10 bases outside the gene matches. CDR3 length: 15 amino acids. CDR1 MNHEY and CDR2 SVGAGI come from the germline V gene.

The chain is built from TRBV6-1 and TRBJ1-1; weak D call: TRBD1 (5 bases). Germline V gives CDR1 MNHNS, CDR2 SASEGT. Trimming left V 9 bases short and J 5 bases short, with 16 bases between. The CDR3 length is 13 residues. As DNA, the CDR3 is TGTGCCAGTCGGAGGGAGGGGAGGACTGAAGCTTTCTTT. This codes for CASRREGRTEAFF.

This sequence joins TRBV30 and TRBJ1-2, with D maybe TRBD1 (5 bases). The germline CDR1 and CDR2 sequences are GTSNPN and SVGIG (reference sequence). Trimming removed 2 bases from V and 8 bases from J, with 18 bases in between. There are 14 residues in the CDR3. CDR3 amino acids: CAWSPTANYGGYTF. The CDR3 DNA reads TGTGCCTGGAGTCCGACAGCCAACTATGGAGGCTACACCTTC.

This chain joins TRBV6-4 and TRBJ1-2, with 8 nucleotides matching TRBD1. Germline loops: CDR1 MRHNA, CDR2 SNTAGT. The ends lost 5 bases at V and 10 bases at J; junction bases unmatched: 15. The CDR3 is made up of 15 amino acids. This CDR3 is CASSPIRSGQDLYTF. The CDR3 DNA reads as TGTGCCAGCAGTCCGATCCGGTCGGGACAGGACCTCTACACCTTC.